These 14 T cell receptor beta chains originate from one sample sequenced in a study of identical twins. TCRdb reprocessed the 5' RACE reads via MiXCR and lists one record per CDR3 protein. This sample has hundreds of thousands of distinct CDR3 sequences, with roughly 9% found just once. This sample was shared with a second study, whose subject was yellow fever vaccine responses in identical twins.

Sequenced: CD8+ T cells sorted from blood. These receptors were obtained from a young woman in good health.

The rearrangement uses TRBV27 and TRBJ1-6; no definite D call. V was shortened by 6 bases and J by 4 bases, with 10 bases between the two germline ends. The CDR3 covers 14 residues. CDR1 MNHEY and CDR2 SMNVEV come from the germline V gene (reference sequence). CDR3 amino acids: CASSPGQYNSPLHF. CDR3 bases: TGTGCCAGCAGCCCCGGGCAGTATAATTCACCCCTCCACTTT.

The sample holds a few counts of this clonotype. The V and J genes are TRBV4-3 and TRBJ2-2; perhaps TRBD1 as D (5 bases). V was cut by 0 bases and J by 3 bases, with 11 bases left in between. Germline V gives CDR1 LGHNA, CDR2 YSLEER. This CDR3 contains 16 residues. The CDR3 loop is CASSQDRVSDTGELFF. The CDR3 DNA reads TGCGCCAGCAGCCAAGACAGGGTTTCGGACACCGGGGAGCTGTTTTTT.

This clonotype was found a few times. V usage is TRBV13 and J usage is TRBJ1-1, with D unresolved. Germline CDR1 PRHDT, CDR2 FYEKMQ (reference sequence). CDR3 size: 14 residues. Trimming removed 5 bases from V and 2 bases from J, with 12 bases in between. CDR3 bases: TGTGCCAGCAGCCGTGGACGGACTAACACTGAAGCTTTCTTT. Its protein product is CASSRGRTNTEAFF.

V usage is TRBV21-1 and J usage is TRBJ1-5. TRBV21-1 is termed a pseudogene. The CDR3 runs to 12 residues. The CDR3 bases are TGTGCCAGCACCCTAACCTGGCAGCCCCAGCATTTT. Translation gives CASTLTWQPQHF.

This CDR3 is CASSDIAGTNTGELFF. As DNA, the CDR3 is TGTGCCAGCAGTGACATTGCGGGCACTAACACCGGGGAGCTGTTTTTT. The rearrangement joins TRBV6-4 to TRBJ2-2; D perhaps matches TRBD2 (5 bases). The CDR3 consists of 16 residues. Trimming took 2 bases from V and 2 from J, leaving 12 bases between them. The V gene's germline CDR1 is MRHNA and CDR2 SNTAGT.

This clonotype occurred many times. The CDR3 DNA reads as TGCGCCAGCAGCCAAGCAGGTGGAGAAACTGAAGCTTTCTTT. Its translation: CASSQAGGETEAFF. J is TRBJ1-1 and V is TRBV4-3; D not certain. Germline assignment: CDR1 LGHNA and CDR2 YSLEER. There are 14 residues in the CDR3. V lost 1 base to trimming and J lost 5 bases, with 11 bases between them.

The chain carries TRBV7-8 and TRBJ2-2; D is uncertain. V was shortened by 1 base and J by 6 bases, with 9 bases between the two germline ends. In germline, CDR1 is SGHVS, CDR2 FQNEAQ. The CDR3 has 14 residues. The CDR3 coding sequence is TGTGCCAGCAGCTTAGTGTCCGGGTCCGGGGAGCTGTTTTTT. It translates to CASSLVSGSGELFF.

This clonotype was observed many times. The J gene is TRBJ1-4, the V gene TRBV5-5; 9 bases align to TRBD1. J was trimmed by 5 bases and V by 3 bases; bases with no gene match: 5. Germline CDR1 and CDR2: SGHKS and YYEKEE (reference sequence). The CDR3 extends over 15 amino acids. Here the CDR3 reads CASSSKQGANEKLFF. The CDR3 DNA reads as TGTGCCAGCAGCTCCAAACAGGGGGCGAATGAAAAACTGTTTTTT.

J is TRBJ2-7 and V is TRBV20-1; D might be TRBD1 (6 bases). The germline gives CDR1 DFQATT, CDR2 SNEGSKA (reference sequence). The V end was cut by 2 bases, the J end by 2 bases, with 16 bases between. The CDR3 totals 15 residues. The CDR3, as DNA: TGCAGTGCTAGACACGAACAGGGTTTACCCTACGAGCAGTACTTC. Protein: CSARHEQGLPYEQYF.

This chain links TRBV11-3 with TRBJ2-2; 10 bases fit TRBD1. Germline loops: CDR1 SGHNT, CDR2 YENEEA. This CDR3 contains 17 residues. The ends lost 5 bases at V and 3 bases at J; junction bases unmatched: 9. This chain's CDR3 is CASSHDRQGADTGELFF. CDR3 DNA: TGTGCCAGCAGCCACGATAGACAGGGGGCGGACACCGGGGAGCTGTTTTTT.

Here the CDR3 reads CASSPGAFQETQYF. For the CDR3, the DNA is TGTGCCAGCAGCCCGGGGGCTTTCCAAGAGACCCAGTACTTC. This sequence joins TRBV11-2 and TRBJ2-5; D tentatively fits TRBD1 or TRBD2 (6 bases each). CDR3 size: 14 residues. V lost 5 bases and J lost 1, with 11 bases in between. The germline V gene has CDR1 SGHAT and CDR2 FQNNGV. Supplemented by reference TRBV11-2 and TRBJ2-5, the full variable domain reads EAGVAQSPRYKIIEKRQSVAFWCNPISGHATLYWYQQILGQGPKLLIQFQNNGVVDDSQLPKDRFSAERLKGVDSTLKIQPAKLEDSAVYLCASSPGAFQETQYFGPGTRLLVL.

In its sample, this clonotype was seen a few times. J is TRBJ2-1 and V is TRBV7-8; 10 bases align to TRBD1. Germline CDR1 reads SGHVS; CDR2 reads FQNEAQ. V lost 3 bases and J lost 12; bases outside the gene matches: 20. The CDR3 is 18 residues long. CDR3 sequence reads: CASSLILYGTGEMVGQFF. In nucleotides, the CDR3 is TGTGCCAGCAGCTTGATTCTTTACGGGACAGGGGAAATGGTCGGGCAGTTCTTC.

This clonotype was seen more than once but under ten times. The chain recombines TRBV5-1 with TRBJ1-2; D remains unclear. CDR1 and CDR2 from the germline V gene are SGHRS and YFSETQ. The CDR3 spans 14 residues. V lost 1 base, J lost 6 bases, and 13 bases lay in between. The CDR3 sequence: CASSLTEEVDGYTF. The DNA for the CDR3 is TGCGCCAGCAGCTTGACAGAGGAGGTGGATGGCTACACCTTC.

This clonotype was counted many times. The chain employs TRBV29-1 and TRBJ1-2; maybe TRBD1 (6 bases). Germline values: CDR1 SQVTM, CDR2 ANQGSEA. V lost 7 bases and J 3 bases, leaving 18 bases between the germline ends. CDR3 length equals 14 residues. CDR3 coding DNA: TGCAGCGCCTCGGGGGGCGCAGCGGACTATGGCTACACCTTC. Encoded protein: CSASGGAADYGYTF. The full variable domain, with the rest looked up from reference TRBV29-1 and TRBJ1-2, is SAVISQKPSRDICQRGTSLTIQCQVDSQVTMMFWYRQQPGQSLTLIATANQGSEATYESGFVIDKFPISRPNLTFSTLTVSNMSPEDSSIYLCSASGGAADYGYTFGSGTRLTVV.